One sample yielded the 9 T cell receptor beta chains listed below, sequenced in a study of shared clonotypes between healthy human individuals. TCRdb's copy holds only in-frame clones and misses some; the assay was immunoSEQ multiplex PCR. The table lists approximately 1.5 million clones, 95% to 99% of them singletons. The specimen sequenced was naive CD4+ T cells sorted from blood. As to subset: CD45RA+ positively selected. The source of these receptors is a man in his thirties or forties in good health.

This chain connects TRBV7-9 to TRBJ2-2; 11 bases agree with TRBD2. CDR1 and CDR2 (germline): SEHNR, FQNEAQ (reference sequence). V was clipped by 6 bases and J by 0 bases; unmatched bases: 9. The CDR3 runs 18 residues. The CDR3: CASSIRTSGPANTGELFF. The CDR3 DNA reads TGTGCCAGCAGTATTCGGACTAGCGGGCCCGCGAACACCGGGGAGCTGTTTTTT.

V is TRBV27 and J is TRBJ1-5; 10 bases are shared with TRBD1. After removal of 1 base from V and 1 base from J, the junction contained 7 bases not matched to a gene. The CDR3 runs 18 residues. Germline V CDR1 and CDR2: MNHEY, SMNVEV (reference sequence). CDR3 bases: TGTGCCAGCAGTTTATTGGGACAGGGGATGCCAAGCAATCAGCCCCAGCATTTT. Protein sequence: CASSLLGQGMPSNQPQHF.

The chain is built from TRBV6-8 and TRBJ2-3; D is undetermined. Trimming took 6 bases from V and 4 from J, leaving 23 bases between them. Germline V lookup: CDR1 MNHGY, CDR2 SAAAGT. The CDR3 spans 17 residues. The CDR3 loop is CASSPSKAARPADTQYF. CDR3 in DNA: TGTGCCAGCAGCCCGAGTAAGGCGGCCCGACCGGCAGATACGCAGTATTTT.

The chain couples TRBV2 to TRBJ2-6, with 7 bases fitting TRBD1. The CDR3 spans 20 residues. Germline CDR1 SNHLY, CDR2 FYNNEI. With V trimmed by 8 bases and J by 1 base, 20 bases remained unmatched. In nucleotides, the CDR3 is TGTGCCAGCCTGAAGGTGCCTTCGGACAGGAGACGGTCTGGGGCCAACGTCCTGACTTTC. The encoded protein is CASLKVPSDRRRSGANVLTF. Full variable domain (remainder filled in from reference TRBV2 and TRBJ2-6): EPEVTQTPSHQVTQMGQEVILRCVPISNHLYFYWYRQILGQKVEFLVSFYNNEISEKSEIFDDQFSVERPDGSNFTLKIRSTKLEDSAMYFCASLKVPSDRRRSGANVLTFGAGSRLTVL.

Concerning this clone: One junction end does not reproduce the germline sequence, and a read error may be involved. This chain connects TRBV18 to TRBJ2-7; 12 bases agree with TRBD2. The CDR3 runs 14 residues. Germline CDR1 is KGHSH and CDR2 is LQKENI. CDR3 bases: TGTGCCAGCTCCCCACTAGCGGGAGGCGGCGAGCAGTACTTC. Its translation: CASSPLAGGGEQYF. The variable domain in full, completed from reference TRBV18 and TRBJ2-7, reads NAGVMQNPRHLVRRRGQEARLRCSPMKGHSHVYWYRQLPEEGLKFMVYLQKENIIDESGMPKERFSAEFPKEGPSILRIQQVVRGDSAAYFCASSPLAGGGEQYFGPGTRLTVT.

This chain uses TRBV5-5 with TRBJ2-1; 10 positions agree with TRBD1. The CDR3 spans 15 residues. V lost 4 bases and J lost 5; bases outside the gene matches: 6. Germline CDR1 SGHKS, CDR2 YYEKEE (reference sequence). The CDR3 here is CASSPDRGTHNEQFF. For the CDR3, the DNA is TGTGCCAGCAGCCCGGACAGGGGGACACACAATGAGCAGTTCTTC.

The CDR3 loop reads CASSDIGPNEQYF. Written as DNA, the CDR3 is TGTGCCAGCAGTGATATAGGGCCCAACGAGCAGTACTTC. The V and J genes are TRBV6-1 and TRBJ2-7, with D hard to call. Germline V gene lookup returns CDR1 MNHNS and CDR2 SASEGT. V was shortened by 3 bases and J by 5 bases, with 11 bases between the two germline ends. This CDR3 is built from 13 residues.

This clone has a single count. The gene calls are TRBV28 and TRBJ1-1; D unresolved. V lost 6 bases to trimming and J lost 2 bases, with 16 bases between them. This CDR3 has 15 residues. Germline CDR1 is MDHEN and CDR2 is SYDVKM. CDR3 nucleotide sequence: TGTGCCAGCAGGTTTACCGACCGAGGCAACACTGAAGCTTTCTTT. Protein: CASRFTDRGNTEAFF.

Points on this clone: The same CDR3 also results from other DNA sequences found in this sample. CDR3 protein: CASSDSGTTYNEQFF. The CDR3 coding sequence is TGTGCCAGCAGCGATAGCGGGACAACCTACAATGAGCAGTTCTTC. The V and J genes are TRBV9 and TRBJ2-1, with 8 bases matching TRBD2. The CDR3 is 15 amino acids. The V gene end was trimmed by 3 bases and the J gene end by 2 bases; junction bases not matched to a gene: 4. Germline V gene sequence: CDR1 SGDLS, CDR2 YYNGEE.